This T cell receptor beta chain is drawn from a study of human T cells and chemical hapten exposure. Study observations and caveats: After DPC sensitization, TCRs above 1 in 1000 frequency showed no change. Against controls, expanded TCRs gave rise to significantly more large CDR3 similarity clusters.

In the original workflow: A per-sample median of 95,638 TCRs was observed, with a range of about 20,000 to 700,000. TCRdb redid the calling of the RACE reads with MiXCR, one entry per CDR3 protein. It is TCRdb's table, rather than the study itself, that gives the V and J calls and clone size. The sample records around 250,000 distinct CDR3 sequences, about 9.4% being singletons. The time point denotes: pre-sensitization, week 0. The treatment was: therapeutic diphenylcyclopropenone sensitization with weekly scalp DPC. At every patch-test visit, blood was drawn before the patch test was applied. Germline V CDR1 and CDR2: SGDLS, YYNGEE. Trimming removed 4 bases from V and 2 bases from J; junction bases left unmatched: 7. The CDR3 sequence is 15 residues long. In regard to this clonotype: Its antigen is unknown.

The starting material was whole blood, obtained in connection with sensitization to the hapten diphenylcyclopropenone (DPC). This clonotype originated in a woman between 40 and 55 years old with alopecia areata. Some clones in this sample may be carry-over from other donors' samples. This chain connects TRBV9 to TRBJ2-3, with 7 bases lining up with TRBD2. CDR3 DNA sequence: TGTGCCAGCAGCCCCCCTAGCGGCAACACAGATACGCAGTATTTT. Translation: CASSPPSGNTDTQYF. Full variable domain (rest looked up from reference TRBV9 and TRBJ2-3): DSGVTQTPKHLITATGQRVTLRCSPRSGDLSVYWYQQSLDQGLQFLIQYYNGEERAKGNILERFSAQQFPDLHSELNLSSLELGDSALYFCASSPPSGNTDTQYFGPGTRLTVL.